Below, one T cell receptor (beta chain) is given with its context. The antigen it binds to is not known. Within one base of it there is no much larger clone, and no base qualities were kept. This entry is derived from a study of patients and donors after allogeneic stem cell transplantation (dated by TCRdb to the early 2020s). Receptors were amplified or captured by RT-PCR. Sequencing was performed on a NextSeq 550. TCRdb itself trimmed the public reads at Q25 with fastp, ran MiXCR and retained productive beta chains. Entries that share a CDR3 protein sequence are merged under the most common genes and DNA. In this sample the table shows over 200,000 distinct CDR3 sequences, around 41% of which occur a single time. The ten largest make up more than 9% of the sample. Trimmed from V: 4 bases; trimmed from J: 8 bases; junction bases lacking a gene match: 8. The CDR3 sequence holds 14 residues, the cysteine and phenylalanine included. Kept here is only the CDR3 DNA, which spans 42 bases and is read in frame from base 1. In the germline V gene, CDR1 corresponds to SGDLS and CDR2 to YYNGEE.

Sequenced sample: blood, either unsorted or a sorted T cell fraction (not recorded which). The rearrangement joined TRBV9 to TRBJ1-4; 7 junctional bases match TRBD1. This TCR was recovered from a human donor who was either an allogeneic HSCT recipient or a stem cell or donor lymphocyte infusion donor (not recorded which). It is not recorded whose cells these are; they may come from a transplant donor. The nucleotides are TGTGCCAGCAGCCCGGGACAGCCCAGGGAAAAACTGTTTTTT. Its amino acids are CASSPGQPREKLFF.